These 30 T cell receptor beta chains came from one sample sequenced in a study of blood T cell repertoires in COVID-19. Assay used: immunoSEQ multiplex PCR; TCRdb lists only in-frame clones, some missing. Altogether 240,000 or so clones are present, approximately 90% being singletons, with the ten largest covering 8.8%. Sequenced sample: PBMCs or T cells enriched from blood (not recorded which). Receptors were obtained from a man aged 40-55 years who had recovered from COVID-19.

This chain joins TRBV4-3 and TRBJ2-7, with TRBD2 identical over 13 bases. Germline lookup yields CDR1 LGHNA and CDR2 YSLEER. After removal of 4 bases from V and 1 base from J, the junction contained 4 bases not matched to a gene. CDR3 length: 16 amino acids. The CDR3 protein is CASSLGTSGASYEQYF. The CDR3 DNA reads as TGCGCCAGCAGCCTCGGGACTAGCGGGGCATCCTACGAGCAGTACTTC.

The rearrangement joins TRBV20-1 to TRBJ2-2; TRBD2 matches at 8 bases. The CDR3 is made up of 12 amino acids. Germline V CDR1 and CDR2: DFQATT, SNEGSKA (reference sequence). The trim removed 3 bases at V and 10 bases at J, leaving 4 bases unmatched. The CDR3 reads CSASSGTQELFF. CDR3 DNA sequence: TGCAGTGCTAGTAGCGGGACCCAGGAGCTGTTTTTT.

The chain uses TRBV12-5 and TRBJ2-2; no definite D call. V lost 8 bases, J lost 1 base, and 8 bases lay in between. The CDR3 loop spans 13 amino acids. The germline gives CDR1 LGHNT, CDR2 FRNRAP. CDR3 sequence reads: CASRVQNTGELFF. The CDR3 nucleotides are TGTGCTAGTCGGGTCCAGAACACCGGGGAGCTGTTTTTT.

This clone was counted a single time. The chain recombines TRBV21-1 with TRBJ2-3; the table's D call, TRBD2, was not checked against the DNA. TRBV21-1 is given as a pseudogene. The CDR3 contains 13 residues. Written as DNA, the CDR3 is TGTGCCGTACCGAGCGGGGGCACAGATACGCAGTATTTT. Its translation is CAVPSGGTDTQYF.

V usage is TRBV28 and J usage is TRBJ1-6; D may be TRBD1 (5 bases). Trimming took off 2 bases at V and 10 bases at J, with 15 bases between the two ends. Germline V gene data show CDR1 as MDHEN and CDR2 as SYDVKM. The CDR3 is made up of 15 amino acids. CDR3 nucleotide sequence: TGTGCCAGCAGTTTACCACAAGGGGTAGTCTCACCCCTCCACTTT. Its translation: CASSLPQGVVSPLHF.

The chain has TRBV19 and TRBJ1-3; perhaps TRBD1 as D (5 bases). The germline gives CDR1 LNHDA, CDR2 SQIVND (reference sequence). There are 20 residues in the CDR3. V was trimmed by 8 bases and J by 0 bases, leaving 29 bases between them. CDR3 protein: CASWAGWGHDPASSGNTIYF. CDR3 bases: TGTGCCAGTTGGGCTGGGTGGGGCCACGACCCGGCCAGCTCTGGAAACACCATATATTTT.

This rearrangement joins TRBV18 to TRBJ2-2, with TRBD1 identical over 10 bases. CDR1 and CDR2 (germline): KGHSH, LQKENI. The V gene end was trimmed by 3 bases and the J gene end by 1 base; junction bases not matched to a gene: 5. This CDR3 is 17 amino acids long. DNA for the CDR3: TGTGCCAGCTCACCGCGAGGACAGGGGGGGAACACCGGGGAGCTGTTTTTT. Protein sequence: CASSPRGQGGNTGELFF.

The chain couples TRBV19 to TRBJ1-1, with D possibly TRBD1 on 5 matching bases. Germline CDR1 LNHDA, CDR2 SQIVND (reference sequence). Trimming left V 2 bases short and J 6 bases short, with 13 bases between. This CDR3 is built from 14 residues. This chain's CDR3 is CASSIFRDLAEAFF. CDR3 bases: TGTGCCAGTAGTATATTCCGGGACTTGGCTGAAGCTTTCTTT.

The chain couples TRBV6-5 to TRBJ2-7, with D perhaps TRBD1 (5 bases). Germline V gene data show CDR1 as MNHEY and CDR2 as SVGAGI. The CDR3 consists of 13 residues. With 6 bases removed from V and 2 bases from J, the gap between germline ends came to 11 bases. The CDR3 sequence: CASRDSSTYEQYF. The DNA of the CDR3 is TGTGCCAGCAGAGACAGCAGCACCTACGAGCAGTACTTC.

Comment on this clone: The junction and the germline gene differ at one end; a read error may be behind it. This rearrangement joins TRBV7-6 to TRBJ2-7, with 7 nucleotides matching TRBD2. CDR3 length equals 19 residues. Germline CDR1 reads SGHVS; CDR2 reads FNYEAQ. The CDR3 coding sequence is TGTGCCAGCAGCTCCCGCCCCCGGGGGGAAGCTTTACCCTCCTGCGAGCAGTACTTC. Amino acids: CASSSRPRGEALPSCEQYF.

This rearrangement joins TRBV7-8 to TRBJ1-2; D gene ambiguous. From germline, CDR1 is SGHVS and CDR2 FQNEAQ. CDR3 size: 13 residues. V lost 8 bases and J lost 3, with 13 bases in between. The CDR3 DNA reads as TGTGCCAGCGCGAGGGCTAGGGACTATGGCTACACCTTC. Translating it yields CASARARDYGYTF.

This chain uses TRBV10-3 with TRBJ2-7; 9 bases line up with TRBD2. The CDR3 loop spans 13 amino acids. From germline, CDR1 is ENHRY and CDR2 SYGVKD. Trimming at V came to 9 bases and at J to 1 base, leaving 4 bases not matched to a gene. The CDR3 bases are TGTGCCATTGGGACTAGCAATTCCTACGAGCAGTACTTC. Encoded protein: CAIGTSNSYEQYF.

This chain uses TRBV27 with TRBJ2-7, with 8 bases matching TRBD1. The trim removed 3 bases at V and 6 bases at J, leaving 16 bases unmatched. There are 17 residues in the CDR3. CDR1 is MNHEY and CDR2 is SMNVEV in the germline V gene (reference sequence). The CDR3 region has the DNA TGTGCCAGCAGTTTCGTGGACAGGGATTTTGTGGGTTGCGAGCAGTACTTC. Translation: CASSFVDRDFVGCEQYF.

CDR3 bases: TGTGCCAGCAAAACCGGGGACAGGGTGGATGAGCAGTTCTTC. It yields the protein CASKTGDRVDEQFF. The chain uses TRBV2 and TRBJ2-1, with TRBD1 matching 9 bases. Per germline, CDR1 SNHLY and CDR2 FYNNEI. J lost 8 bases, V lost 7 bases, and 9 bases had no gene match. CDR3 length: 14 amino acids.

This chain uses TRBV19 with TRBJ1-3; 10 bases match TRBD1. Germline values: CDR1 LNHDA, CDR2 SQIVND (reference sequence). The CDR3 contains 18 residues. V was pared by 2 bases and J by 0 bases, with 7 bases of the junction left unmatched. The CDR3 coding sequence is TGTGCCAGTAGTATACCTCCGGGACAGGGGCACTCTGGAAACACCATATATTTT. It specifies CASSIPPGQGHSGNTIYF. The whole variable domain, remainder taken from reference TRBV19 and TRBJ1-3, is DGGITQSPKYLFRKEGQNVTLSCEQNLNHDAMYWYRQDPGQGLRLIYYSQIVNDFQKGDIAEGYSVSREKKESFPLTVTSAQKNPTAFYLCASSIPPGQGHSGNTIYFGEGSWLTVV.

CDR3 in amino acids: CAISVRAGPIMNTEAFF. CDR3 sequence (DNA): TGTGCCATCAGTGTTAGGGCAGGGCCTATTATGAACACTGAAGCTTTCTTT. This rearrangement joins TRBV10-3 to TRBJ1-1; TRBD1 is a possible D gene (5 bases). The V end lost 4 bases, the J end lost 0 bases, and 18 bases lay between the germline ends. CDR1 and CDR2 (germline): ENHRY, SYGVKD. This CDR3 region has 17 residues.

This rearrangement joins TRBV19 to TRBJ2-1; a possible D gene is TRBD1 (5 bases). With 2 bases removed from V and 6 bases from J, the gap between germline ends came to 17 bases. There are 16 residues in the CDR3. CDR1 and CDR2 (germline): LNHDA, SQIVND (reference sequence). CDR3 residues: CASSISRGSKFNEQFF. The DNA of the CDR3 is TGTGCCAGTAGTATAAGTAGGGGCAGTAAATTCAATGAGCAGTTCTTC.

The CDR3 loop is CASCNNGNTIYF. DNA of the CDR3: TGTGCCAGTTGTAATAATGGAAACACCATATATTTT. The chain couples TRBV19 to TRBJ1-3; D gene ambiguous. This CDR3 comprises 12 residues. Trimming took off 8 bases at V and 3 bases at J, with 8 bases between the two ends. Germline V gene data show CDR1 as LNHDA and CDR2 as SQIVND (reference sequence).

The rearrangement uses TRBV19 and TRBJ1-1; 10 nucleotides line up with TRBD1. This CDR3 is built from 18 residues. Unmatched junction bases numbered 14, after V lost 5 bases and J lost 2 bases. Per germline, CDR1 LNHDA and CDR2 SQIVND (reference sequence). The DNA for the CDR3 is TGTGCCAGTAGTGGAGGGGACAGGGGCCATAGTAAAAACACTGAAGCTTTCTTT. Protein product: CASSGGDRGHSKNTEAFF.

The chain is built from TRBV18 and TRBJ2-3; 15 nucleotides align to TRBD2. CDR3 size: 19 residues. V dropped 6 bases and J dropped 0; count of bases not matched to a gene: 10. Germline CDR1 is KGHSH and CDR2 is LQKENI. The CDR3 sequence: CASSLTGTSGGLSTDTQYF. CDR3 DNA sequence: TGTGCCAGCTCGCTCACCGGGACTAGCGGGGGGCTAAGCACAGATACGCAGTATTTT.

The chain has TRBV6-5 and TRBJ1-1; the D is unclear. This CDR3 comprises 13 residues. Per germline, CDR1 MNHEY and CDR2 SVGAGI. V lost 7 bases and J lost 4, with 13 bases in between. CDR3 DNA sequence: TGTGCCAGCAAGGTGCAAGGAGGCACTGAAGCTTTCTTT. Translating gives CASKVQGGTEAFF.

The rearrangement uses TRBV4-1 and TRBJ2-3, with D perhaps TRBD2 (7 bases). V was trimmed by 1 base and J by 4 bases, leaving 12 bases between them. The CDR3 is 15 residues long. Germline CDR1 is MGHRA and CDR2 is YSYEKL. For the CDR3, the DNA is TGCGCCAGCAGCCAAGTAAACGGGGGGCCAGATACGCAGTATTTT. It yields the protein CASSQVNGGPDTQYF.

This clone was detected only once. This chain connects TRBV6-4 to TRBJ2-3, with TRBD2 matching over 7 bases. Trimming took 2 bases from V and 2 from J; bases not matched to a gene: 16. This CDR3 is built from 19 residues. CDR1 MRHNA and CDR2 SNTAGT come from the germline V gene. The CDR3 sequence: CASSDTPGLPFFPTDTQYF. For the CDR3, the DNA is TGTGCCAGCAGTGACACCCCGGGACTACCTTTTTTTCCCACAGATACGCAGTATTTT.

V is TRBV27 and J is TRBJ2-5; D is perhaps TRBD1 (5 bases). V dropped 3 bases and J dropped 7 bases, with 21 bases sitting between them. The length of the CDR3 is 16 residues. Germline values: CDR1 MNHEY, CDR2 SMNVEV (reference sequence). The CDR3 loop is CASSLTAMIFSGTQYF. The CDR3 DNA reads TGTGCCAGCAGTTTGACAGCGATGATATTTTCTGGGACCCAGTACTTC.

The V call is TRBV5-1, the J call TRBJ1-1; D gene ambiguous. The CDR3 is 14 residues long. Germline V gives CDR1 SGHRS, CDR2 YFSETQ. Trimming removed 0 bases from V and 2 bases from J, with 8 bases in between. CDR3 protein: CASSLVAGNTEAFF. As DNA, the CDR3 is TGCGCCAGCAGCTTGGTCGCAGGAAACACTGAAGCTTTCTTT.

This sequence joins TRBV7-9 and TRBJ1-1, with a possible D match to TRBD1 (6 bases). V shed 4 bases and J shed 7 bases, with 19 bases lying between them. The CDR3 consists of 15 residues. Germline assignment: CDR1 SEHNR and CDR2 FQNEAQ (reference sequence). The CDR3 region is CASSSTDRPEVEAFF. CDR3 nucleotides: TGTGCCAGCAGCTCGACGGACAGACCAGAGGTTGAAGCTTTCTTT.

This chain links TRBV5-4 with TRBJ1-2; 7 bases line up with TRBD1. Germline trimming cut 4 bases from V and 6 bases from J; bases unmatched to any gene: 15. The CDR3 has 16 amino acids. Germline CDR1 SGHNT, CDR2 YYREEE (reference sequence). The CDR3 reads CASSTLLQGSVNGYTF. CDR3 bases: TGTGCCAGCAGCACTCTCTTACAGGGGTCTGTGAATGGCTACACCTTC.

The chain uses TRBV19 and TRBJ2-5, with TRBD2 identical over 13 bases. Germline lookup yields CDR1 LNHDA and CDR2 SQIVND (reference sequence). The CDR3 has 17 residues. Trimming cost V 0 bases and J 5 bases; bases outside gene matches: 6. This CDR3 is CASSIDGLAGVAETQYF. Written as DNA, the CDR3 is TGTGCCAGTAGTATAGACGGACTAGCGGGAGTGGCCGAGACCCAGTACTTC. The full variable domain, in which reference TRBV19 and TRBJ2-5 provide the parts outside the CDR3, is DGGITQSPKYLFRKEGQNVTLSCEQNLNHDAMYWYRQDPGQGLRLIYYSQIVNDFQKGDIAEGYSVSREKKESFPLTVTSAQKNPTAFYLCASSIDGLAGVAETQYFGPGTRLLVL.

This clone has just a few counts. As DNA, the CDR3 is TGTGCCAGCAGGGCAGGAATGAGCAATCAGCCCCAGCATTTT. Its protein product is CASRAGMSNQPQHF. The V gene is TRBV5-5, the J gene TRBJ1-5; D uncertain. CDR3 length equals 14 residues. V was shortened by 5 bases and J by 1 base, with 10 bases between the two germline ends. The germline V gene encodes CDR1 SGHKS and CDR2 YYEKEE (reference sequence).

V is TRBV9 and J is TRBJ1-2; TRBD1 matches 7 bases. The ends lost 3 bases at V and 5 bases at J; junction bases unmatched: 13. The CDR3 consists of 16 residues. Germline CDR1 reads SGDLS; CDR2 reads YYNGEE. The CDR3 loop reads CASSATGTDYYYGYTF. CDR3 sequence (DNA): TGTGCCAGCAGCGCTACCGGGACAGACTATTATTATGGCTACACCTTC.